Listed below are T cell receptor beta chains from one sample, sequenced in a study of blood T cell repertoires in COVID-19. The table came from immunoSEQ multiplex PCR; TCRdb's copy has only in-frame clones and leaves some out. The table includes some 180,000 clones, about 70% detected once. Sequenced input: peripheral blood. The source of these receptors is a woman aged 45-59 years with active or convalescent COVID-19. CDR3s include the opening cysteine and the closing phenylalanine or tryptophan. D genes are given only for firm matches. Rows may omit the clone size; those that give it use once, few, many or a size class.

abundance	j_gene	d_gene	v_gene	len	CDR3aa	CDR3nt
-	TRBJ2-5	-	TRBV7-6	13	CASSPPGGLTQYF	TGTGCCAGCAGCCCGCCGGGGGGCTTGACCCAGTACTTC
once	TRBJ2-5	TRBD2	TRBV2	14	CASSGLAWKETQYF	TGTGCCAGCAGTGGACTAGCGTGGAAAGAGACCCAGTACTTC
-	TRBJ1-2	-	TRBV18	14	CASSPRGANYGYTF	TGTGCCAGCTCACCCAGGGGTGCTAACTATGGCTACACCTTC
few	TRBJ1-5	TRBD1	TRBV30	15	CAWSLTGTGNQPQHF	TGTGCCTGGTCACTTACCGGGACAGGGAATCAGCCCCAGCATTTT
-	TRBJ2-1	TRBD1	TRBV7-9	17	CASSLDPGQGPYNEQFF	TGTGCCAGCAGCTTAGACCCCGGACAGGGGCCCTACAATGAGCAGTTCTTC
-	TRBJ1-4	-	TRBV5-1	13	CAHPRGRREKLFF	TGCGCCCACCCGCGGGGGCGTCGTGAAAAACTGTTTTTT
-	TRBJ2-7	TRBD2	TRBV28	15	CASRKLAGGAYEQYF	TGTGCCAGCAGAAAACTAGCGGGAGGAGCCTACGAGCAGTACTTC
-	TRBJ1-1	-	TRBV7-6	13	CASSLESRTEAFF	TGTGCCAGCAGCTTAGAATCCCGCACTGAAGCTTTCTTT
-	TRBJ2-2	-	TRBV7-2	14	CASSFTAGGGELFF	TGTGCCAGCAGCTTTACAGCCGGGGGCGGGGAGCTGTTTTTT
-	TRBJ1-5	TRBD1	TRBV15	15	CATSLDRVSNQPQHF	TGTGCCACCAGCTTGGACAGGGTAAGCAATCAGCCCCAGCATTTT
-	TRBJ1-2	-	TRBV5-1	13	CASHNPGEDGYTF	TGCGCCAGCCATAACCCGGGGGAAGATGGCTACACCTTC
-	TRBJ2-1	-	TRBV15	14	CATSRGYLPDEQFF	TGTGCCACCAGCAGAGGTTACCTTCCAGATGAGCAGTTCTTC
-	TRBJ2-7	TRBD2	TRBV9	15	CASSGGLAGNYEQYF	TGTGCCAGCAGCGGAGGACTAGCGGGGAACTACGAGCAGTACTTC
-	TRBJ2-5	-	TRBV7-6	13	CASSRLGGETQYF	TGTGCCAGCAGCCGACTAGGAGGAGAGACCCAGTACTTC
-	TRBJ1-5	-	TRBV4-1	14	CASSKGEGGQPQHF	TGCGCCAGCAGCAAGGGGGAGGGGGGGCAGCCCCAGCATTTT
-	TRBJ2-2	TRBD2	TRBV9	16	CASSVRTSGSTGELFF	TGTGCCAGCAGCGTAAGGACTAGCGGGAGCACCGGGGAGCTGTTTTTT
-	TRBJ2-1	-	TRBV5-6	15	CASSSEDRTYNEQFF	TGTGCCAGCAGCTCGGAGGACCGAACCTACAATGAGCAGTTCTTC
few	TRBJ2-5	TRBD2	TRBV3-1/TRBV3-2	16	CASSRRVAGGGETQYF	TGTGCCAGCAGCCGGAGGGTAGCGGGAGGGGGGGAGACCCAGTACTTC
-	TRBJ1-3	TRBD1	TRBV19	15	CASSPKQGVGNTIYF	TGTGCCAGTAGTCCAAAACAGGGGGTCGGAAACACCATATATTTT
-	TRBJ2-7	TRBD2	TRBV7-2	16	CASSLRAGGLTYEQYF	TGTGCCAGCAGCTTACGAGCGGGGGGGCTTACCTACGAGCAGTACTTC
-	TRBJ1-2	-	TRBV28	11	CASSLQGIYTF	TGTGCCAGCAGTTTACAGGGGATCTACACCTTC
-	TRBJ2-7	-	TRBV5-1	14	CASSLRPGAYEQYF	TGCGCCAGCAGCTTACGCCCAGGGGCCTACGAGCAGTACTTC